One and the same sample provided the 25 T cell receptor beta chains below, sequenced in a study of beta chain features in type 1 diabetes. TCRB transcripts that were expressed got sequenced, as all of the isolated RNA had been reverse transcribed. Here immunoSEQ multiplex PCR was the method, and the copy in TCRdb shows in-frame clones only, minus some. The sample lists 200,000 to 300,000 clones, over 12% seen once, with about 0.03% in the top ten. Sequencing used naive CD4+ T cells from blood. Source of these receptors: a woman between 40 and 55 years old in good health.

There are a few counts of this clone. The chain employs TRBV10-2 and TRBJ1-2, with D unclear. The germline V gene encodes CDR1 WSHSY and CDR2 SAAADI. V lost 5 bases and J 5 bases, leaving 9 bases between the germline ends. The CDR3 is 12 residues long. The CDR3 protein is CASSQSEYGYTF. The CDR3 DNA reads as TGCGCCAGCAGTCAAAGCGAGTATGGCTACACCTTC.

The CDR3 DNA reads as TGCGCCAGCAGCTTGCCGGGACAGACACAAGAGACCCAGTACTTC. It specifies CASSLPGQTQETQYF. V is TRBV5-1 and J is TRBJ2-5; 7 positions match TRBD1. V lost 1 base and J lost 2; bases outside the gene matches: 5. The CDR3 runs to 15 residues. Per germline, CDR1 SGHRS and CDR2 YFSETQ.

This rearrangement joins TRBV11-2 to TRBJ2-7; TRBD1 matches 7 bases. The CDR3 contains 14 residues. In germline, CDR1 is SGHAT, CDR2 FQNNGV. With 2 bases clipped from V and 3 bases from J, the junction kept 4 bases outside the gene matches. This chain's CDR3 is CASSLRDSNYEQYF. CDR3 bases: TGTGCCAGCAGCTTAAGGGACAGTAACTACGAGCAGTACTTC.

This clone turned up a few times. The chain recombines TRBV6-1 with TRBJ1-1; D unclear. The CDR3 runs 13 residues. V was shortened by 3 bases and J by 3 bases, with 8 bases between the two germline ends. Germline V gene data show CDR1 as MNHNS and CDR2 as SASEGT. This CDR3 is CASSDPPYTEAFF. The CDR3 DNA reads as TGTGCCAGCAGTGATCCCCCTTACACTGAAGCTTTCTTT.

This clone was detected a few times. V is TRBV23-1 and J is TRBJ2-1; TRBD2 matches 7 bases. TRBV23-1 is treated as an ORF (open reading frame) with a function not yet certain. Trimming took 11 bases from V and 0 from J; bases not matched to a gene: 25. The CDR3 extends over 20 amino acids. The CDR3 region has the DNA TGCGCCCCTCCGGTGTCCCTCTCGGAGCGGGGCTCTAGCTCCTACAATGAGCAGTTCTTC. It translates to CAPPVSLSERGSSSYNEQFF.

The rearrangement joins TRBV18 to TRBJ2-5; D is possibly TRBD1 (5 bases). Deletions cut 11 bases from V and 5 bases from J, with 15 bases between. CDR3 length equals 12 residues. CDR1 is KGHSH and CDR2 is LQKENI in the germline V gene. The CDR3 DNA reads TGTGCCGGGGCGGCCGGGCTGGAGACCCAGTACTTC. Translated: CAGAAGLETQYF.

This clone was picked up a small number of times. CDR3 nucleotides: TGTGCCAGCAGTGAATATTTCCCGGGCAGGGGCACAGATACGCAGTATTTT. Its translation is CASSEYFPGRGTDTQYF. The chain recombines TRBV2 with TRBJ2-3; D is perhaps TRBD1 (5 bases). V lost 2 bases and J lost 1, with 16 bases in between. The CDR3 is made up of 17 amino acids. Germline loops: CDR1 SNHLY, CDR2 FYNNEI. Together with reference TRBV2 and TRBJ2-3, the CDR3 gives the full variable domain: EPEVTQTPSHQVTQMGQEVILRCVPISNHLYFYWYRQILGQKVEFLVSFYNNEISEKSEIFDDQFSVERPDGSNFTLKIRSTKLEDSAMYFCASSEYFPGRGTDTQYFGPGTRLTVL.

The gene calls are TRBV9 and TRBJ2-7, with 7 positions matching TRBD1. With V trimmed by 4 bases and J by 0 bases, 13 bases remained unmatched. CDR1 SGDLS and CDR2 YYNGEE come from the germline V gene. The CDR3 length is 17 residues. CDR3 protein: CASSPGQTNLYSYEQYF. In DNA form, the CDR3 reads TGTGCCAGCAGCCCGGGACAGACCAATCTCTACTCCTACGAGCAGTACTTC.

The CDR3 nucleotides are TGTGCCAGCAGATTCGGGGGGGCCGGCACCGGGGAGCTGTTTTTT. This translates into CASRFGGAGTGELFF. The chain is built from TRBV2 and TRBJ2-2; 8 bases line up with TRBD2. The J segment lost 4 bases and the V segment lost 6 bases, leaving 7 bases of the junction unmatched. The CDR3 sequence is 15 residues long. Germline V gene lookup returns CDR1 SNHLY and CDR2 FYNNEI.

This rearrangement joins TRBV18 to TRBJ2-6; the match to TRBD2 covers 10 bases. With V trimmed by 1 base and J by 0 bases, 12 bases remained unmatched. CDR1 is KGHSH, CDR2 LQKENI, per germline. CDR3 length: 21 amino acids. In DNA, the CDR3 is TGTGCCAGCTCACCACTATCCTCTGTAGCGGGGGGCCTCTCTGGGGCCAACGTCCTGACTTTC. It yields the protein CASSPLSSVAGGLSGANVLTF.

The rearrangement uses TRBV6-5 and TRBJ1-2; D is unresolved. Germline loops: CDR1 MNHEY, CDR2 SVGAGI. V was trimmed by 2 bases and J by 7 bases, leaving 8 bases between them. The CDR3 loop spans 12 amino acids. The CDR3 sequence: CASSYLRGGYTF. The CDR3 nucleotides read TGTGCCAGCAGTTACCTTCGGGGTGGCTACACCTTC.

This clone was found a few times. The rearrangement joins TRBV19 to TRBJ2-7; D gene uncertain. V dropped 3 bases and J dropped 3 bases, with 9 bases sitting between them. The CDR3 totals 13 residues. Germline-derived CDR1 and CDR2 are LNHDA and SQIVND (reference sequence). CDR3 amino acids: CASSMSGYYEQYF. CDR3 nucleotide sequence: TGTGCCAGTAGTATGTCCGGGTACTACGAGCAGTACTTC.

V gene TRBV29-1 combines with J gene TRBJ2-3; maybe TRBD1 (5 bases). Germline V lookup: CDR1 SQVTM, CDR2 ANQGSEA. The CDR3 is made up of 13 amino acids. CDR3 DNA sequence: TGCGCTGGGGCAAACTCGAGCACAGATACGCAGTATTTT. Translation: CAGANSSTDTQYF.

This chain links TRBV19 with TRBJ2-1; TRBD2 agrees at 9 bases. Germline V gives CDR1 LNHDA, CDR2 SQIVND (reference sequence). This CDR3 contains 16 residues. Trimming cost V 1 base and J 8 bases; bases outside gene matches: 9. The CDR3 DNA follows: TGTGCCAGTAGTATAGGAATGGCGGGGGGGCAGGATGAGCAGTTCTTC. Translating gives CASSIGMAGGQDEQFF.

This clone has only a few counts. V gene TRBV18 combines with J gene TRBJ2-3; 10 nucleotides agree with TRBD2. After removal of 8 bases from V and 1 base from J, the junction contained 6 bases not matched to a gene. This CDR3 is built from 15 residues. Looked up from germline, CDR1 is KGHSH and CDR2 is LQKENI. The CDR3 loop is CASTIAGGRTDTQYF. The CDR3 DNA is TGTGCCAGCACTATAGCGGGGGGACGCACAGATACGCAGTATTTT. The complete variable domain, with remaining parts taken from reference TRBV18 and TRBJ2-3, reads NAGVMQNPRHLVRRRGQEARLRCSPMKGHSHVYWYRQLPEEGLKFMVYLQKENIIDESGMPKERFSAEFPKEGPSILRIQQVVRGDSAAYFCASTIAGGRTDTQYFGPGTRLTVL.

This clone was seen more than once but under ten times. The chain employs TRBV12-5 and TRBJ1-1, with TRBD1 matching over 7 bases. The CDR3 covers 14 residues. J lost 1 base, V lost 5 bases, and 4 bases had no gene match. Germline CDR1 is LGHNT and CDR2 is FRNRAP. The CDR3 nucleotides read TGTGCTAGTGGTCCGCGGGACAGGAACACTGAAGCTTTCTTT. Its translation: CASGPRDRNTEAFF.

V and J are TRBV7-9 and TRBJ2-3, with 7 bases fitting TRBD2. There are 15 residues in the CDR3. V dropped 5 bases and J dropped 1; count of bases not matched to a gene: 6. CDR1 SEHNR and CDR2 FQNEAQ come from the germline V gene (reference sequence). The CDR3: CASSPAGSGTDTQYF. The CDR3 region has the DNA TGTGCCAGCAGCCCAGCGGGGTCAGGCACAGATACGCAGTATTTT.

The chain combines TRBV6-5 with TRBJ2-5; D might be TRBD1 (5 bases). The ends were cut back, 0 bases at V and 1 base at J, with 9 bases in the middle. Germline V lookup: CDR1 MNHEY, CDR2 SVGAGI. The CDR3 runs to 15 residues. This chain's CDR3 is CASSYSTALQETQYF. DNA for the CDR3: TGTGCCAGCAGTTACTCGACAGCCCTCCAAGAGACCCAGTACTTC.

This clone has just a few counts. The genes are TRBV27 and TRBJ2-7; D is possibly TRBD1 (5 bases). Trimming took 2 bases from V and 5 from J, leaving 22 bases between them. The V gene's germline CDR1 is MNHEY and CDR2 SMNVEV (reference sequence). The CDR3 covers 17 residues. This CDR3 is CASSLPLGPREGDEQYF. In DNA, the CDR3 is TGTGCCAGCAGTTTACCCCTCGGACCCAGGGAAGGCGACGAGCAGTACTTC.

The V gene is TRBV19, the J gene TRBJ2-3, with 13 bases that match TRBD2. Trimming removed 8 bases from V and 7 bases from J; junction bases left unmatched: 9. CDR1 and CDR2 (germline): LNHDA, SQIVND (reference sequence). There are 15 residues in the CDR3. The CDR3 coding sequence is TGTGCCAGTTCCGACCGACTAGCGGGGGGTTATACGCAGTATTTT. It encodes CASSDRLAGGYTQYF.

DNA for the CDR3: TGTGCCAGCAGCGATCGACAGTTACACTCTGGAAACACCATATATTTT. It codes for CASSDRQLHSGNTIYF. The chain employs TRBV9 and TRBJ1-3; D might be TRBD1 (5 bases). CDR3 length equals 16 residues. The V gene lost 3 bases and the J gene lost 0 bases, with 13 bases spanning the gap. Germline CDR1 reads SGDLS; CDR2 reads YYNGEE.

This clone was observed a handful of times. The chain links TRBV15 to TRBJ2-3; 7 bases are a match to TRBD2. V shed 0 bases, J shed 5 bases, and the junction held 8 bases outside the gene matches. CDR3 length: 16 residues. In germline, CDR1 is LNHNV, CDR2 YYDKDF (reference sequence). CDR3 DNA: TGTGCCACCAGCAGAGATCCCGCGGGGGTGGGAGATACGCAGTATTTT. Encoded protein: CATSRDPAGVGDTQYF.

V is TRBV18 and J is TRBJ1-1; D is possibly TRBD1 (6 bases). Trimming left V 2 bases short and J 12 bases short, with 16 bases between. The CDR3 spans 13 residues. CDR1 KGHSH and CDR2 LQKENI come from the germline V gene. CDR3 sequence (DNA): TGTGCCAGCTCACCAAAGTTGTCACAGGGTACTTTCTTT. It translates to CASSPKLSQGTFF.

The J gene is TRBJ1-5, the V gene TRBV6-6; D remains unclear. The V gene's germline CDR1 is MNHNY and CDR2 SVGAGI (reference sequence). V lost 6 bases and J lost 3, with 12 bases in between. The CDR3 runs to 14 residues. The CDR3 here is CASSPHRDNQPQHF. CDR3 nucleotides: TGTGCCAGCAGCCCACACAGAGACAATCAGCCCCAGCATTTT.

The chain recombines TRBV28 with TRBJ1-2, with a possible D match to TRBD1 (6 bases). Trimming pared 6 bases from V and 8 bases from J, leaving 10 bases between. The germline CDR1 and CDR2 sequences are MDHEN and SYDVKM. This CDR3 has 11 amino acids. CDR3 amino acids: CASRNRAGYTF. DNA of the CDR3: TGTGCCAGCAGAAACAGGGCCGGCTACACCTTC.